These 15 T cell receptor beta chains share one sample of origin, sequenced in a study of shared clonotypes between healthy human individuals. TCRdb keeps only in-frame clones here, not all; method: immunoSEQ multiplex PCR. The sample holds 2 million to 2.5 million clones, more than 80% seen once. Sequencing was performed on naive CD4+ T cells from PBMCs. Subset defined: CD45RA+ positively selected. The receptors come from a man between 18 and 29 years old in good health. Some clones in this sample may be carry-over from other donors' samples.

The CDR3 sequence: CASSPLLGANYGYTF. The DNA of the CDR3 is TGTGCCAGCAGTCCCCTCCTCGGGGCTAACTATGGCTACACCTTC. V usage is TRBV28 and J usage is TRBJ1-2; D gene uncertain. The germline CDR1 and CDR2 sequences are MDHEN and SYDVKM. The CDR3 is made up of 15 amino acids. Trimming shortened V by 5 bases and J by 0 bases, and 13 bases separated the two germline ends.

V usage is TRBV2 and J usage is TRBJ1-4; a possible D gene is TRBD1 (6 bases). V dropped 6 bases and J dropped 1 base, with 9 bases sitting between them. Germline values: CDR1 SNHLY, CDR2 FYNNEI. The CDR3 is made up of 14 amino acids. The CDR3 spells CASRGGQTNEKLFF. The CDR3 nucleotides read TGTGCCAGCAGAGGGGGGCAAACTAATGAAAAACTGTTTTTT.

The genes are TRBV7-9 and TRBJ2-5; 11 bases line up with TRBD2. Germline V gene lookup returns CDR1 SEHNR and CDR2 FQNEAQ (reference sequence). The CDR3 contains 16 residues. Trimming at V came to 6 bases and at J to 2 bases, leaving 8 bases not matched to a gene. This chain's CDR3 is CASREGGLAEQETQYF. The CDR3, as DNA: TGTGCCAGCAGAGAGGGGGGACTAGCGGAACAAGAGACCCAGTACTTC.

The genes are TRBV30 and TRBJ2-1; a possible D gene is TRBD2 (5 bases). The CDR3 totals 13 residues. Germline V gives CDR1 GTSNPN, CDR2 SVGIG (reference sequence). Trimming left V 0 bases short and J 8 bases short, with 11 bases between. The CDR3 region is CAWSVSSADEQFF. The CDR3 region has the DNA TGTGCCTGGAGTGTCAGTAGCGCCGATGAGCAGTTCTTC.

This clone has just one count. The chain carries TRBV27 and TRBJ2-1; TRBD2 matches at 9 bases. J gave up 2 bases and V 3 bases, and 5 bases lay outside the gene matches. The CDR3 is made up of 16 amino acids. Germline-derived CDR1 and CDR2 are MNHEY and SMNVEV (reference sequence). Here the CDR3 reads CASSLGSGRPYNEQFF. The CDR3 region has the DNA TGTGCCAGCAGTTTGGGTAGCGGGAGACCCTACAATGAGCAGTTCTTC.

This chain joins TRBV19 and TRBJ1-1; no clear D. In germline, CDR1 is LNHDA, CDR2 SQIVND (reference sequence). The germline V and J ends were trimmed by 9 bases and 4 bases, with 15 bases remaining between them. The CDR3 runs 13 residues. The CDR3 is CASRIGSPTEAFF. CDR3 DNA sequence: TGTGCCAGCCGGATAGGGTCACCCACTGAAGCTTTCTTT.

The gene calls are TRBV10-1 and TRBJ2-4; maybe TRBD1 (5 bases). The CDR3 runs 13 residues. In germline, CDR1 is WNHNN, CDR2 SYGVQD (reference sequence). Trimming took off 8 bases at V and 9 bases at J, with 17 bases between the two ends. CDR3 region: CASSARVKGIQYF. The CDR3 DNA is TGCGCCAGCTCCGCCAGGGTGAAGGGCATTCAGTACTTC.

The chain is built from TRBV5-6 and TRBJ2-5, with D perhaps matching TRBD2 (6 bases). Germline V gene lookup returns CDR1 SGHDT and CDR2 YYEEEE. Trimming shortened V by 4 bases and J by 0 bases, and 10 bases separated the two germline ends. This CDR3 is 14 amino acids long. In nucleotides, the CDR3 is TGTGCCAGCAGCCGTCGGGGGTACCAAGAGACCCAGTACTTC. Its translation is CASSRRGYQETQYF. Full variable domain (remainder filled in from reference TRBV5-6 and TRBJ2-5): DAGVTQSPTHLIKTRGQQVTLRCSPKSGHDTVSWYQQALGQGPQFIFQYYEEEERQRGNFPDRFSGHQFPNYSSELNVNALLLGDSALYLCASSRRGYQETQYFGPGTRLLVL.

The chain carries TRBV29-1 and TRBJ2-7, with 14 bases that match TRBD2. Looked up from germline, CDR1 is SQVTM and CDR2 is ANQGSEA. Trimming at V came to 4 bases and at J to 1 base, leaving 6 bases not matched to a gene. This CDR3 comprises 16 residues. CDR3 coding DNA: TGCAGCGTTGCCCGACTAGCGGGAGGGCCATCCTACGAGCAGTACTTC. Translated, it gives CSVARLAGGPSYEQYF.

The chain couples TRBV18 to TRBJ2-7, with TRBD1 as a possible D gene (5 bases). Trimming cost V 0 bases and J 4 bases, with 13 bases left between them. Germline CDR1 reads KGHSH; CDR2 reads LQKENI. The CDR3 consists of 15 residues. CDR3 DNA: TGTGCCAGCTCACCACCGAGCGTCGGACAATACGAGCAGTACTTC. Amino acid sequence: CASSPPSVGQYEQYF.

This clone was detected once. This chain uses TRBV5-1 with TRBJ2-3; maybe TRBD1 (5 bases). V was shortened by 0 bases and J by 4 bases, with 12 bases between the two germline ends. Per the germline V gene, CDR1 is SGHRS and CDR2 is YFSETQ. There are 15 residues in the CDR3. As DNA, the CDR3 is TGCGCCAGCAGCTTGGAGGGGCTAGGTCCAGATACGCAGTATTTT. This translates into CASSLEGLGPDTQYF.

DNA for the CDR3: TGTGCCAGCAGCGGGGGACTCAGGAGCTCCTACAATGAGCAGTTCTTC. This translates into CASSGGLRSSYNEQFF. The chain has TRBV9 and TRBJ2-1; D is perhaps TRBD2 (6 bases). V lost 3 bases, J lost 0 bases, and 13 bases lay in between. From germline, CDR1 is SGDLS and CDR2 YYNGEE. This CDR3 has 16 amino acids.

This chain joins TRBV2 and TRBJ2-5; D possibly corresponds to TRBD1 (5 bases). Between the trimmed V and J ends, which lost 6 bases and 5 bases, there was a span of 13 bases. CDR3 length equals 13 residues. Per germline, CDR1 SNHLY and CDR2 FYNNEI. The CDR3 region has the DNA TGTGCCAGCAGCCCGTCCAGGGTGGAGACCCAGTACTTC. Protein: CASSPSRVETQYF.

This clone has just one count. The genes are TRBV6-4 and TRBJ2-1; 7 bases match TRBD2. The CDR3 totals 16 residues. Germline V gene sequence: CDR1 MRHNA, CDR2 SNTAGT. The V and J ends lost 5 bases and 7 bases, in that order; junction bases with no gene match: 14. CDR3 region: CASSILANRGSNEQFF. In DNA form, the CDR3 reads TGTGCCAGCAGTATACTAGCGAACAGAGGTAGTAATGAGCAGTTCTTC.

As DNA, the CDR3 is TGTGCCAGCAGCTTGTGGACAGGGGTACGCCAGCCCCAGCATTTT. Its translation: CASSLWTGVRQPQHF. This chain joins TRBV5-8 and TRBJ1-5; TRBD1 aligns across 9 bases. This CDR3 is built from 15 residues. Germline CDR1 reads SGHTS; CDR2 reads YDEGEE. With 1 base clipped from V and 7 bases from J, the junction kept 6 bases outside the gene matches.